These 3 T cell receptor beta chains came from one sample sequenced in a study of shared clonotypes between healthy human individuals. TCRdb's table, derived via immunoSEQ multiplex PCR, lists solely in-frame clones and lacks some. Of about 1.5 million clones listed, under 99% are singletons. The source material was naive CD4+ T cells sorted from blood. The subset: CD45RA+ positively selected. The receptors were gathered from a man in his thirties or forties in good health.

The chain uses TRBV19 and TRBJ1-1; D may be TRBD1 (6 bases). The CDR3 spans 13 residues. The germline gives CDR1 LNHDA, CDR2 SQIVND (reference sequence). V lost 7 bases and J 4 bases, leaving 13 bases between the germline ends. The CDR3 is CASTLRGFTEAFF. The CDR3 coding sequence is TGTGCCAGTACCCTGAGGGGGTTCACTGAAGCTTTCTTT.

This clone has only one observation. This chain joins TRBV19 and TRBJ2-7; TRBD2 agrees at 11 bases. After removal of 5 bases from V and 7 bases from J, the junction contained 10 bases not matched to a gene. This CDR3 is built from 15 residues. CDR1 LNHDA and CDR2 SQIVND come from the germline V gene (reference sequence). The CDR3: CASSDRLAGIEEQYF. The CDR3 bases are TGTGCCAGTAGTGATAGACTAGCGGGAATAGAGGAGCAGTACTTC.

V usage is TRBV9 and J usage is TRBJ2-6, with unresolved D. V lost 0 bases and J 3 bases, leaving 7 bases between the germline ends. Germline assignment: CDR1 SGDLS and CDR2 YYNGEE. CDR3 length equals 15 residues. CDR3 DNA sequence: TGTGCCAGCAGCGTAGATCCTGTTGGGGCCAACGTCCTGACTTTC. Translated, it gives CASSVDPVGANVLTF.